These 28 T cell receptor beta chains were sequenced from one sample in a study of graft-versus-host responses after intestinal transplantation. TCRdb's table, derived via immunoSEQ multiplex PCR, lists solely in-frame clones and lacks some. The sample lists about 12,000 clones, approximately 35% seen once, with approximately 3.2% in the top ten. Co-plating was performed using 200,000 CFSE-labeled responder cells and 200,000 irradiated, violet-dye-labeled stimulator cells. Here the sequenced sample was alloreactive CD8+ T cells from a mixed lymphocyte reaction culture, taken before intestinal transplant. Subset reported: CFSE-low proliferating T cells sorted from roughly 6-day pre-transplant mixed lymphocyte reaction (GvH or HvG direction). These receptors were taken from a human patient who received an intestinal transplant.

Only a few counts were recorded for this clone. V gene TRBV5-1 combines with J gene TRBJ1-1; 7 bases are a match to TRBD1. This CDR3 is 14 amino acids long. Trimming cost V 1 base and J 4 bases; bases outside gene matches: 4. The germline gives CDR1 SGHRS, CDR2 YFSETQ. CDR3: CASSLRGPGTEAFF. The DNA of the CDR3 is TGCGCCAGCAGCTTGAGGGGGCCTGGCACTGAAGCTTTCTTT.

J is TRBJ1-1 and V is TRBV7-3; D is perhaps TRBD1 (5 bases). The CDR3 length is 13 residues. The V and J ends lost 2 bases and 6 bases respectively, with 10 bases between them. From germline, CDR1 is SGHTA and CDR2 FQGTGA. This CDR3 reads CASSLDTGAEAFF. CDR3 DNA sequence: TGTGCCAGCAGCTTAGATACGGGGGCTGAAGCTTTCTTT.

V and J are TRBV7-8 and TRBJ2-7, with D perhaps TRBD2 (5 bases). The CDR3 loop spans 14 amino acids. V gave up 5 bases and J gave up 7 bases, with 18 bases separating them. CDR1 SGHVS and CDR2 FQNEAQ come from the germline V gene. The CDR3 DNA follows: TGTGCCAGCAGCACCCCCGGAGGCGCCAGAGAGCAGTACTTC. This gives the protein CASSTPGGAREQYF. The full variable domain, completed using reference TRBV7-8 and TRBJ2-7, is GAGVSQSPRYKVAKRGQDVALRCDPISGHVSLFWYQQALGQGPEFLTYFQNEAQLDKSGLPSDRFFAERPEGSVSTLKIQRTQQEDSAVYLCASSTPGGAREQYFGPGTRLTVT.

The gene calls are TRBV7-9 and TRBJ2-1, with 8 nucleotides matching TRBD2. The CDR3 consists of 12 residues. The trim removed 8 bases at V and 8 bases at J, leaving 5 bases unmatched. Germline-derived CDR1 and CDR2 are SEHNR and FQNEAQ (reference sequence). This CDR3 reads CASREGFDEQFF. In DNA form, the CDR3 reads TGTGCCAGCCGGGAGGGGTTCGATGAGCAGTTCTTC.

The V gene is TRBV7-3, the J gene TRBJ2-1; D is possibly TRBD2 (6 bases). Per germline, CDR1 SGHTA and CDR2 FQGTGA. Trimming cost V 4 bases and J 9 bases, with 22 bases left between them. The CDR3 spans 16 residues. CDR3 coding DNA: TGTGCCAGCAGCTCCGGGTTCAGCGGAGGGTTGGGTGAGCAGTTCTTC. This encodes CASSSGFSGGLGEQFF. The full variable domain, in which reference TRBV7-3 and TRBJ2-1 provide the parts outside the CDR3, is GAGVSQTPSNKVTEKGKYVELRCDPISGHTALYWYRQSLGQGPEFLIYFQGTGAADDSGLPNDRFFAVRPEGSVSTLKIQRTERGDSAVYLCASSSGFSGGLGEQFFGPGTRLTVL.

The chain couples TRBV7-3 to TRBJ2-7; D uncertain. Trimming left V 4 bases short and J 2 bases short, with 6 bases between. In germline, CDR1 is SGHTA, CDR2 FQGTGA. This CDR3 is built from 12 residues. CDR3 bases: TGTGCCAGCAGCTCGCCCCCCTACGAGCAGTACTTC. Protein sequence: CASSSPPYEQYF. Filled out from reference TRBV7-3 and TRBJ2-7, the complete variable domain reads GAGVSQTPSNKVTEKGKYVELRCDPISGHTALYWYRQSLGQGPEFLIYFQGTGAADDSGLPNDRFFAVRPEGSVSTLKIQRTERGDSAVYLCASSSPPYEQYFGPGTRLTVT.

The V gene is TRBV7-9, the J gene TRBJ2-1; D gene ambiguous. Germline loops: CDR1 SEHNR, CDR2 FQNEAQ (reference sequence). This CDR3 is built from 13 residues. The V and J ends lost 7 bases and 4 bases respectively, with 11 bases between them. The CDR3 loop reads CASTEVTYNEQFF. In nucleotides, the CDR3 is TGTGCCAGCACCGAGGTCACGTACAATGAGCAGTTCTTC.

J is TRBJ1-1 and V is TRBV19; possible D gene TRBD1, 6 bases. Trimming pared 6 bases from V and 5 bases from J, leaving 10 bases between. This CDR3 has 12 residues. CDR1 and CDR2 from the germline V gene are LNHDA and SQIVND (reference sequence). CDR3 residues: CASSWGATEAFF. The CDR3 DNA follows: TGTGCCAGTAGCTGGGGGGCAACTGAAGCTTTCTTT.

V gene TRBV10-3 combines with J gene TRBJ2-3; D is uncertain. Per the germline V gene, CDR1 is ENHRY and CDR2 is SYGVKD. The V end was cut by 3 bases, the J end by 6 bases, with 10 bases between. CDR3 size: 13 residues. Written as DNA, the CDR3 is TGTGCCATCAGTGAAGGTCCCCCGGATACGCAGTATTTT. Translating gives CAISEGPPDTQYF.

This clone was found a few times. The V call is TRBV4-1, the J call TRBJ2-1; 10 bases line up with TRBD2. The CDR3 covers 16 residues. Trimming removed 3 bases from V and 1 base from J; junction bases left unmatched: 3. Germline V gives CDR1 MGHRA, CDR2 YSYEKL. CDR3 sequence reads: CASSQIAGGSYNEQFF. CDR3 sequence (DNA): TGCGCCAGCAGCCAGATAGCGGGAGGTTCCTACAATGAGCAGTTCTTC.

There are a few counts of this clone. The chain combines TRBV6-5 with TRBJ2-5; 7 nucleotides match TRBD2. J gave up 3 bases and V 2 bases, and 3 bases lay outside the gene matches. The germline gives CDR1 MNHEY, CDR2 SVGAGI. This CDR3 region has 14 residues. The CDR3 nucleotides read TGTGCCAGCAGTTACGGCCTAGCGGAAGAGACCCAGTACTTC. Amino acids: CASSYGLAEETQYF.

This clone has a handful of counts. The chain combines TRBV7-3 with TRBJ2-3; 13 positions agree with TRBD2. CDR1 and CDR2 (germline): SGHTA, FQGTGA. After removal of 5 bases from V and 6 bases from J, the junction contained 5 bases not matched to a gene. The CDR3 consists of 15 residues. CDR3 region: CASSLLAGGRDTQYF. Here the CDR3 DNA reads TGTGCCAGCAGCCTACTAGCGGGAGGGAGGGATACGCAGTATTTT.

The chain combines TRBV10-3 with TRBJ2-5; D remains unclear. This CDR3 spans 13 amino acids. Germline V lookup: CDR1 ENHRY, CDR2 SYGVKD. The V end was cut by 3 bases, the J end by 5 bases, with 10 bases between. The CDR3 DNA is TGTGCCATCAGTGACCAGGTACAGGAGACCCAGTACTTC. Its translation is CAISDQVQETQYF.

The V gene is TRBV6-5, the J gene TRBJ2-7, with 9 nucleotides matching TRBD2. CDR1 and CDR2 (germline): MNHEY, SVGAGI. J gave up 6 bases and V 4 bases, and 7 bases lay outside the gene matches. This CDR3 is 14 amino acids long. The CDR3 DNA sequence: TGTGCCAGCAGTTTACTGGCGGGAGGGTCCGAGCAGTACTTC. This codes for CASSLLAGGSEQYF.

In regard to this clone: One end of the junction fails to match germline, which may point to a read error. CDR3 bases: TGCAGCGTTGAAGAGGACAGCTCCTACGAGCGGTACTTC. This encodes CSVEEDSSYERYF. The V and J genes are TRBV29-1 and TRBJ2-7; D is perhaps TRBD1 (6 bases). CDR3 length: 13 residues. CDR1 and CDR2 from the germline V gene are SQVTM and ANQGSEA.

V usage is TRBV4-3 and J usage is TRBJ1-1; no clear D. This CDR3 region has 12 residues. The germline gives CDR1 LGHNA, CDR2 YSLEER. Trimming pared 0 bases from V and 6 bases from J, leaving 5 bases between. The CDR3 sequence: CASSQDGPEAFF. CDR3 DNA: TGCGCCAGCAGCCAAGATGGGCCTGAAGCTTTCTTT.

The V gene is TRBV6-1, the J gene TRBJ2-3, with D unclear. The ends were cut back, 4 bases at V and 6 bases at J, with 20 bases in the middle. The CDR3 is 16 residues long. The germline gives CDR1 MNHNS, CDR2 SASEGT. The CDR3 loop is CASSGRAGPPWDTQYF. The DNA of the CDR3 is TGTGCCAGCAGTGGCAGAGCCGGGCCCCCTTGGGATACGCAGTATTTT.

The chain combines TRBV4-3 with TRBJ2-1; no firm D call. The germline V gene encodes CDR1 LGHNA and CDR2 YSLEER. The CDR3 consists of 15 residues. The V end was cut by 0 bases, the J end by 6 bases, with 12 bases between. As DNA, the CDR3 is TGCGCCAGCAGCCAAGATTCGGCAGGTGGCAATGAGCAGTTCTTC. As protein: CASSQDSAGGNEQFF.

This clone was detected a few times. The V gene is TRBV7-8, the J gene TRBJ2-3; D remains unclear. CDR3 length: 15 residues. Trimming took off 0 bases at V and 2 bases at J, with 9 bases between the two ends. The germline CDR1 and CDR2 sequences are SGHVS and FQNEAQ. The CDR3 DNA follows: TGTGCCAGCAGCTTAGCGCTGGGGAACACAGATACGCAGTATTTT. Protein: CASSLALGNTDTQYF.

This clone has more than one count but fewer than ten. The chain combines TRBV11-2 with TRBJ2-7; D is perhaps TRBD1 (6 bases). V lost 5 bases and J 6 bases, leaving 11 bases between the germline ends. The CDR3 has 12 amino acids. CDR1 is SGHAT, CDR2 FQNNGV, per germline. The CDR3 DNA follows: TGTGCCAGCAGCCCTCAGGGGAGCGAGCAGTACTTC. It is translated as CASSPQGSEQYF.

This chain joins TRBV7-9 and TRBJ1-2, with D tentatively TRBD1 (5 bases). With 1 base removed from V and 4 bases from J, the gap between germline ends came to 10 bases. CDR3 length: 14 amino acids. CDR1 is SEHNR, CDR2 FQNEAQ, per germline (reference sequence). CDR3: CASSLVGHSYGYTF. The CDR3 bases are TGTGCCAGCAGCTTAGTAGGACACAGCTATGGCTACACCTTC.

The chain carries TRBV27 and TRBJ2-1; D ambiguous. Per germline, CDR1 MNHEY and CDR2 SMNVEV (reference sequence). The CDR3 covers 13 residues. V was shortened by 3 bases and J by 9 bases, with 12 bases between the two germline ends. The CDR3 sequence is CASSLDVRSEQFF. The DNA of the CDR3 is TGTGCCAGCAGTTTGGACGTAAGGAGTGAGCAGTTCTTC.

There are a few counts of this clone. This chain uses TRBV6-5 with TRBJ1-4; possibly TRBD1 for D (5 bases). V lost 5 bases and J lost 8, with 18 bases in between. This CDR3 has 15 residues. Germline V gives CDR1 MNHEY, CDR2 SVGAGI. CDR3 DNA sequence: TGTGCCAGCAGTCGTTTTAGGGGCGCAGGAGAAAAACTGTTTTTT. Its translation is CASSRFRGAGEKLFF.

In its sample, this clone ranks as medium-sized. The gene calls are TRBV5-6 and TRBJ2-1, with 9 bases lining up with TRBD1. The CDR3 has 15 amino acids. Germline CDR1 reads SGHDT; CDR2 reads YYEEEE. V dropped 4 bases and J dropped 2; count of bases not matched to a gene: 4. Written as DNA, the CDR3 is TGTGCCAGCAGCGACAGGGGGTGGACCTACAATGAGCAGTTCTTC. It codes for CASSDRGWTYNEQFF.

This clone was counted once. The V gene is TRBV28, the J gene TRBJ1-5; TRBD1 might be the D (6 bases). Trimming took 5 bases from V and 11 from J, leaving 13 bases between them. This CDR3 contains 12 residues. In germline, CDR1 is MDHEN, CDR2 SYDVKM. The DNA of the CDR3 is TGTGCCAGCAGTCTTACAGGGAATACCCAGCATTTT. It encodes CASSLTGNTQHF.

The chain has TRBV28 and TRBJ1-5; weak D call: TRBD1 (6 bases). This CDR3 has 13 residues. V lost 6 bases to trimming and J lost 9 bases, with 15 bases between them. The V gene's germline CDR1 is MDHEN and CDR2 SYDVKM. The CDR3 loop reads CASRRDRYGPQHF. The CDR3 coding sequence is TGTGCCAGCAGACGCGACAGGTATGGGCCCCAGCATTTT.

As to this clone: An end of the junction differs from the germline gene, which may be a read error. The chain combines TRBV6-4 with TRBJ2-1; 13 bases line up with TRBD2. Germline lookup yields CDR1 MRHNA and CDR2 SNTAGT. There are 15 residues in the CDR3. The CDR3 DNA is TGTGCCAGCAGCTTACTAGCGGGAGGGCCAAATGGGCAGTTCTTC. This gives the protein CASSLLAGGPNGQFF.

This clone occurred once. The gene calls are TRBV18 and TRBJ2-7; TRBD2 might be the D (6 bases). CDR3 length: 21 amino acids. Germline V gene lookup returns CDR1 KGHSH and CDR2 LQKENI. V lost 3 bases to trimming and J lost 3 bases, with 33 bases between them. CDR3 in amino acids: CASSPHPRGIRVLARNYEQYF. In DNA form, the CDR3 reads TGTGCCAGCTCACCCCACCCACGGGGAATCAGGGTACTAGCACGGAACTACGAGCAGTACTTC. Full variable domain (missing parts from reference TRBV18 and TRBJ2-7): NAGVMQNPRHLVRRRGQEARLRCSPMKGHSHVYWYRQLPEEGLKFMVYLQKENIIDESGMPKERFSAEFPKEGPSILRIQQVVRGDSAAYFCASSPHPRGIRVLARNYEQYFGPGTRLTVT.